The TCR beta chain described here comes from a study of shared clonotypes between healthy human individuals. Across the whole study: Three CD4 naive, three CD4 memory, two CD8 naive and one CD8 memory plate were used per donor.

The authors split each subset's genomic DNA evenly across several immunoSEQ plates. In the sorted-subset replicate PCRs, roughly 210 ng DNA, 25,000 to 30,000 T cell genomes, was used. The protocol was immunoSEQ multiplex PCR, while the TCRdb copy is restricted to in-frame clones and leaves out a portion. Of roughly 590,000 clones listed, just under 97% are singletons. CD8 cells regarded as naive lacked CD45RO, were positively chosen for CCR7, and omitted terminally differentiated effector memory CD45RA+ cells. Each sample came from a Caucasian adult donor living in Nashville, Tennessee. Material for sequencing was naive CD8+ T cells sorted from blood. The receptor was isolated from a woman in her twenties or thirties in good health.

The CDR3 sequence: CSVETLAVITDTQYF. For the CDR3, the DNA is TGCAGCGTTGAAACGCTAGCGGTGATCACAGATACGCAGTATTTT. The gene calls are TRBV29-1 and TRBJ2-3; 7 bases align to TRBD2. Germline V CDR1 and CDR2: SQVTM, ANQGSEA. The junction had 7 bases not matched to a gene; V was cut back by 2 bases and J by 2 bases. The CDR3 totals 15 residues.